Given below is one TCR beta chain in context. In its sample, this clonotype was seen many times. The specificity of this receptor is unknown. The record has no base qualities; no much larger clone is one base away. V was cut back by 2 bases and J by 5 bases, leaving a gap of 16 bases between them. The CDR3 has 16 amino acids, counting the end cysteine and phenylalanine. Only the CDR3 DNA stays, 48 bases, in frame from base 1. Based on the germline V gene, the CDR1 and CDR2 sequences are MNHEY and SVGEGT. The label giving this sample's time point can be read as: sample taken at primary tumor resection. The donors were some 72 patients from the lung TRACERx cohort who had early-stage, untreated non-small cell lung cancer. Whole RNA extracted from tumor and nontumor lung tissue, or from cryopreserved PBMC samples, was used for TCR sequencing without cell sorting. A patient was chosen for TCR sequencing only when enough RNA was available from at least two tumor regions. A lung pathologist reviewed the tumor and adjacent nontumor lung specimens before the specimens were selected.

This sample is drawn from a study of spatial heterogeneity in lung cancer (dated by TCRdb to about 2019). With regard to the full study: Beta-chain transcripts were consistently detected in greater numbers than alpha-chain transcripts, which likely reflected higher beta-chain transcript abundance. In tumor regions, TCR transcript counts showed a strong correlation with a T cell transcriptional module score from matched bulk RNA-seq. In the raw uncorrected reads, each unique combination of TCR and UMI appeared on average more than ten times. The study quantitatively compared TCR alpha and beta repertoires across multiple tumor regions, matched nontumor lung and blood in non-small cell lung cancer. Nonsynonymous mutation counts, determined by whole-exome sequencing of tumor tissue, were related to features of the TCR repertoire. Both alpha and beta chains were TCR-sequenced in roughly 200 tumor regions, approximately 64 matched nontumor lung samples and over 55 PBMC samples obtained at surgery.

The library was prepared using 5' RACE. The sequencer listed for this sample is NextSeq 500. The TCR library protocol attached a unique molecular identifier to each TCR cDNA molecule to allow correction of PCR and sequencing errors. Concerning the study's data processing: TCR identification, UMI-based error correction and CDR3 extraction were performed with Decombinator tools. TCRs above a frequency of 2 per 1,000, corresponding to the top 1% of the tumor frequency distribution, were defined as expanded. Expanded tumor TCRs were classed as regional if statistically deemed absent (corrected P<0.05) from at least one tumor region, otherwise ubiquitous. Each repertoire was subsampled 100 times to 5,000 TCRs, after which Renyi diversity was computed with the R vegan package. To build CDR3 similarity networks, amino acid triplet string-kernel similarity was used, and CDR3s were connected when their pairwise similarity was above 0.82. TCRdb applied fastp at Q25 and MiXCR to the public reads, then kept only in-frame beta chains. Every distinct CDR3 protein forms one entry, paired with its most common genes and DNA. These V and J calls rely on TCRdb rather than the paper's analysis. The sample data list approximately 21,000 distinct CDR3 sequences, and about 4.4% of these were observed just once. Of the sample, 9% to 10% is held by the ten largest clones.

Paper-wide results and their limitations: TCR-seq coverage of tumor T cells was estimated to be only roughly 7.3% for alpha chains and more than 11% for beta chains. Additional single-cell paired TCR alpha and beta sequencing was considered necessary to confirm, at a functional level, the hypothesis that regional TCRs recognize regional mutations. Counts of ubiquitous and regional expanded TCRs correlated with counts of ubiquitous and regional nonsynonymous mutations, respectively. The number of expanded intratumoral alpha and beta TCRs correlated with the tumor nonsynonymous mutation count.

The sequence was collected from a male donor with early-stage non-small cell lung cancer. The chain uses TRBV6-2 or TRBV6-3 and TRBJ2-4; the D gene remains uncertain. The sample here was lung tumor tissue, taken at surgery. The DNA reads TGTGCCAGCAGTTACGACCTGGGCCGACCCGAAAACATTCAGTACTTC. This gives the protein CASSYDLGRPENIQYF.